A single sample gave rise to the 27 T cell receptor beta chains below, sequenced in a study of cytomegalovirus exposure and HLA in healthy donors. The PCR used 60 Vbeta and 13 Jbeta primers. TCRdb's table, derived via immunoSEQ multiplex PCR, lists solely in-frame clones and lacks some. Found here are some 130,000 clones, around three quarters of them singletons; the top ten hold about 2.9%. Sequencing was carried out using PBMCs. The receptor source for this set is a man aged 35 to 55 in good health and CMV-seronegative.

This chain joins TRBV9 and TRBJ2-7; a weak D match, TRBD1 (6 bases). This CDR3 has 15 amino acids. With 3 bases removed from V and 6 bases from J, the gap between germline ends came to 19 bases. In germline, CDR1 is SGDLS, CDR2 YYNGEE. The CDR3 coding sequence is TGTGCCAGCAGCGCCCGGACAGAATCGGGCTCCGAGCAGTACTTC. It codes for CASSARTESGSEQYF. The variable domain in full, completed from reference TRBV9 and TRBJ2-7, reads DSGVTQTPKHLITATGQRVTLRCSPRSGDLSVYWYQQSLDQGLQFLIQYYNGEERAKGNILERFSAQQFPDLHSELNLSSLELGDSALYFCASSARTESGSEQYFGPGTRLTVT.

CDR3 protein: CASSSGPLYEQYF. DNA of the CDR3: TGCGCCAGCAGCTCAGGGCCCCTCTACGAGCAGTACTTC. V usage is TRBV5-1 and J usage is TRBJ2-5; D may be TRBD1 (5 bases). The J call is in doubt because the DNA end fits TRBJ2-7 better. CDR3 size: 13 residues. Germline CDR1 is SGHRS and CDR2 is YFSETQ.

This clone was seen more than once but under ten times. CDR3 sequence reads: CASSLHRDRGGEQYF. The DNA of the CDR3 is TGTGCCAGCAGTTTACACCGGGACAGGGGAGGCGAGCAGTACTTC. The chain carries TRBV27 and TRBJ2-7, with 10 bases identical to TRBD1. The germline gives CDR1 MNHEY, CDR2 SMNVEV (reference sequence). The CDR3 covers 15 residues. J lost 6 bases, V lost 2 bases, and 7 bases had no gene match.

The chain employs TRBV6-5 and TRBJ2-1; D is possibly TRBD1 (6 bases). The CDR3 has 15 amino acids. The germline CDR1 and CDR2 sequences are MNHEY and SVGAGI. V lost 7 bases to trimming and J lost 7 bases, with 20 bases between them. In DNA, the CDR3 is TGTGCCAGCACTAAATGGGGGCAGGGTTGGAATGAGCAGTTCTTC. Translated: CASTKWGQGWNEQFF.

CDR3 protein: CASSPTSGGYNEQFF. The DNA for the CDR3 is TGTGCCAGCAGTCCGACTAGCGGGGGGTACAATGAGCAGTTCTTC. The chain employs TRBV7-3 and TRBJ2-1; 13 positions match TRBD2. There are 15 residues in the CDR3. The V gene's germline CDR1 is SGHTA and CDR2 FQGTGA. With 6 bases clipped from V and 4 bases from J, the junction kept 3 bases outside the gene matches.

The CDR3 is CASSLVRVEQYF. Here the CDR3 DNA reads TGTGCCAGCAGCTTAGTCAGGGTCGAGCAGTACTTC. The chain recombines TRBV7-8 with TRBJ2-7; D may be TRBD1 (5 bases). The germline CDR1 and CDR2 sequences are SGHVS and FQNEAQ. CDR3 length: 12 amino acids. V was cut by 1 base and J by 6 bases, with 7 bases left in between.

The chain carries TRBV18 and TRBJ1-1; D is perhaps TRBD1 (5 bases). V lost 6 bases to trimming and J lost 1 base, with 12 bases between them. This CDR3 region has 14 residues. From germline, CDR1 is KGHSH and CDR2 LQKENI. The CDR3 DNA follows: TGTGCCAGCTCTCTAGGCCAGGGGAACACTGAAGCTTTCTTT. Translation gives CASSLGQGNTEAFF.

The CDR3 bases are TGTGCCAGCAGCGTGGGACTAGCGGGGGGGCCCGTGGAGCTGTTTTTT. Its protein product is CASSVGLAGGPVELFF. V is TRBV7-2 and J is TRBJ2-2; 16 nucleotides align to TRBD2. CDR1 is SGHTA, CDR2 FQGNSA, per germline. V shed 5 bases and J 10 bases; nucleotides not matched to a gene: 7. The length of the CDR3 is 16 residues.

The chain employs TRBV9 and TRBJ2-5, with 13 positions matching TRBD2. From germline, CDR1 is SGDLS and CDR2 YYNGEE. This CDR3 contains 15 residues. The J segment lost 5 bases and the V segment lost 3 bases, leaving 4 bases of the junction unmatched. The CDR3 nucleotides read TGTGCCAGCAGCGGAACTAGCGGGAGGGCGGAGACCCAGTACTTC. Residues: CASSGTSGRAETQYF.

This clone was seen more than once but under ten times. The rearrangement links TRBV19 to TRBJ2-7; 7 bases agree with TRBD2. V shed 3 bases and J 2 bases; nucleotides not matched to a gene: 4. Germline V gene lookup returns CDR1 LNHDA and CDR2 SQIVND (reference sequence). This CDR3 is 14 amino acids long. The CDR3 DNA is TGTGCCAGTAGTATTCTGACTAGCCCCTACGAGCAGTACTTC. Its protein product is CASSILTSPYEQYF.

The table lists this clone with a few counts. Other nucleotide sequences in the sample specify the same CDR3. The CDR3 DNA reads as TGTGCCAGCAGTTACTCGACTAGCGGGGGATACGAGCAGTACTTC. As protein: CASSYSTSGGYEQYF. This chain links TRBV6-5 with TRBJ2-7, with TRBD2 matching 12 bases. Unmatched junction bases numbered 1, after V lost 0 bases and J lost 4 bases. The CDR3 runs to 15 residues. The germline gives CDR1 MNHEY, CDR2 SVGAGI.

V gene TRBV13 combines with J gene TRBJ2-1; TRBD2 aligns across 11 bases. In germline, CDR1 is PRHDT, CDR2 FYEKMQ (reference sequence). Trimming cost V 6 bases and J 6 bases; bases outside gene matches: 10. CDR3 size: 16 residues. The CDR3 reads CASRPSTSGASNEQFF. The CDR3 coding sequence is TGTGCCAGCAGACCGTCGACTAGCGGGGCTTCCAATGAGCAGTTCTTC.

CDR3 nucleotide sequence: TGTGCCAGCCTAGCAGGCGGGAGCTCCTACGAGCAGTACTTC. Protein product: CASLAGGSSYEQYF. V gene TRBV5-6 combines with J gene TRBJ2-7; 7 nucleotides line up with TRBD2. The CDR3 covers 14 residues. Germline-derived CDR1 and CDR2 are SGHDT and YYEEEE. The ends lost 7 bases at V and 0 bases at J; junction bases unmatched: 7.

This clone is a singleton in its sample. V and J are TRBV5-4 and TRBJ2-7; 10 bases align to TRBD1. Germline V gene sequence: CDR1 SGHNT, CDR2 YYREEE (reference sequence). The CDR3 covers 14 residues. With 1 base clipped from V and 4 bases from J, the junction kept 2 bases outside the gene matches. DNA for the CDR3: TGTGCCAGCAGCTTGTCGGGACAGGGGTACGAGCAGTACTTC. Its protein product is CASSLSGQGYEQYF.

This clone was observed once. The V call is TRBV28, the J call TRBJ2-3, with D perhaps TRBD2 (6 bases). Germline V gene lookup returns CDR1 MDHEN and CDR2 SYDVKM. The CDR3 totals 15 residues. Trimming removed 3 bases at V and 2 bases at J, with 12 bases between. The CDR3 coding sequence is TGTGCCAGCAGTTTTTCTGCGGGGCTCACAGATACGCAGTATTTT. This sequence encodes CASSFSAGLTDTQYF. The entire variable domain, with the rest obtained from reference TRBV28 and TRBJ2-3, is as follows: DVKVTQSSRYLVKRTGEKVFLECVQDMDHENMFWYRQDPGLGLRLIYFSYDVKMKEKGDIPEGYSVSREKKERFSLILESASTNQTSMYLCASSFSAGLTDTQYFGPGTRLTVL.

The chain couples TRBV27 to TRBJ1-4, with D maybe TRBD1 (6 bases). CDR3 length: 13 amino acids. V lost 5 bases to trimming and J lost 10 bases, with 14 bases between them. CDR1 is MNHEY, CDR2 SMNVEV, per germline (reference sequence). The CDR3 region is CASSPTLQGKLFF. CDR3 in DNA: TGTGCCAGCAGTCCCACCCTACAGGGAAAACTGTTTTTT.

This clone was found a few times. The V call is TRBV9, the J call TRBJ1-5; 10 bases fit TRBD1. V gave up 4 bases and J gave up 6 bases; unmatched junction bases: 10. CDR3 length equals 16 residues. CDR1 is SGDLS, CDR2 YYNGEE, per germline. The CDR3 is CASSKGTGEKGQPQHF. CDR3 sequence (DNA): TGTGCCAGCAGCAAAGGGACAGGGGAGAAAGGTCAGCCCCAGCATTTT.

This chain joins TRBV5-1 and TRBJ2-1, with 8 bases matching TRBD2. The trim removed 0 bases at V and 2 bases at J, leaving 1 base unmatched. Looked up from germline, CDR1 is SGHRS and CDR2 is YFSETQ. The CDR3 contains 15 residues. This CDR3 is CASSLDSGTYNEQFF. In DNA, the CDR3 is TGCGCCAGCAGCTTGGATAGCGGGACCTACAATGAGCAGTTCTTC.

The chain is built from TRBV21-1 and TRBJ2-7; the table's TRBD2 call for D was not verified on the DNA. TRBV21-1 is deemed a pseudogene. The length of the CDR3 is 18 residues. The CDR3 loop reads CASSKAEGNSGGRYEQYF. CDR3 DNA sequence: TGTGCCAGCAGCAAAGCCGAAGGGAATAGCGGGGGCCGCTACGAGCAGTACTTC.

The V gene is TRBV6-6, the J gene TRBJ1-2; no reliable D call. This CDR3 spans 14 amino acids. Germline V gene data show CDR1 as MNHNY and CDR2 as SVGAGI (reference sequence). The V and J ends lost 6 bases and 4 bases respectively, with 15 bases between them. This chain's CDR3 is CASSPNRGGYGYTF. The CDR3 DNA reads as TGTGCCAGCAGCCCAAACCGGGGAGGCTATGGCTACACCTTC.

The chain couples TRBV5-1 to TRBJ2-7; D call uncertain. The germline V gene encodes CDR1 SGHRS and CDR2 YFSETQ. CDR3 size: 13 residues. Trimming shortened V by 1 base and J by 2 bases, and 7 bases separated the two germline ends. The CDR3 is CASSLMSPYEQYF. CDR3 coding DNA: TGCGCCAGCAGCTTGATGTCTCCCTACGAGCAGTACTTC.

This clone has only one observation. V is TRBV7-3 and J is TRBJ1-1; 7 positions match TRBD1. Germline trimming cut 5 bases from V and 4 bases from J; bases unmatched to any gene: 10. The CDR3 runs to 15 residues. CDR1 SGHTA and CDR2 FQGTGA come from the germline V gene. CDR3 sequence reads: CASSQTGVGGTEAFF. Here the CDR3 DNA reads TGTGCCAGCAGCCAAACAGGGGTAGGGGGCACTGAAGCTTTCTTT.

This clone was found a few times. Different DNA sequences within this sample yield the same CDR3. The rearrangement joins TRBV18 to TRBJ1-4; 10 bases map to TRBD1. V shed 2 bases, J shed 6 bases, and the junction held 0 bases outside the gene matches. CDR1 and CDR2 (germline): KGHSH, LQKENI. The CDR3 totals 14 residues. CDR3 coding DNA: TGTGCCAGCTCACCAGGGACAGGGGATGAAAAACTGTTTTTT. Its translation: CASSPGTGDEKLFF.

The chain combines TRBV7-9 with TRBJ2-3; 7 positions match TRBD2. This CDR3 is built from 13 residues. J lost 9 bases, V lost 5 bases, and 8 bases had no gene match. The germline V gene has CDR1 SEHNR and CDR2 FQNEAQ (reference sequence). The CDR3: CASSRGDVFTQYF. The CDR3, as DNA: TGTGCCAGCAGCCGGGGGGACGTTTTCACGCAGTATTTT.

In its sample, this clone was seen once. The genes are TRBV9 and TRBJ2-3; TRBD2 is a possible D gene (6 bases). The germline V gene encodes CDR1 SGDLS and CDR2 YYNGEE. The CDR3 has 16 residues. V lost 2 bases, J lost 0 bases, and 13 bases lay in between. CDR3 amino acids: CASSVGSGLSTDTQYF. In DNA, the CDR3 is TGTGCCAGCAGCGTCGGCAGCGGGCTTAGCACAGATACGCAGTATTTT.

This rearrangement joins TRBV7-6 to TRBJ2-7, with a tentative D call TRBD1 (8 bases). Trimming removed 0 bases at V and 7 bases at J, with 13 bases between. Germline assignment: CDR1 SGHVS and CDR2 FNYEAQ. The CDR3 is made up of 14 amino acids. The chain's CDR3 is CASSLADREGEQYF. The CDR3 region has the DNA TGTGCCAGCAGCTTAGCGGACAGGGAGGGAGAGCAGTACTTC.

The chain links TRBV6-6 to TRBJ1-2, with D tentatively TRBD1 (6 bases). With 0 bases removed from V and 8 bases from J, the gap between germline ends came to 10 bases. Germline values: CDR1 MNHNY, CDR2 SVGAGI (reference sequence). This CDR3 region has 13 residues. The CDR3 loop reads CASSYSGAKGYTF. In nucleotides, the CDR3 is TGTGCCAGCAGTTACTCGGGGGCGAAGGGCTACACCTTC.